This T cell receptor (beta chain) derives from a study of T cell repertoires in cytomegalovirus infection. Background on the study: From public TCR beta signatures came an indication of both CMV infection and matching HLA type. General study results and limits: What dominated the ex vivo response were HLA-C-restricted CMV-specific TCR beta clonotypes. Cumulated frequencies of public TCR beta families served to identify carriers of CMV plus the relevant HLA.

TCRdb re-derived calls from the reads in MiXCR, one entry per CDR3 protein. This sample has roughly 160,000 distinct CDR3 sequences, with about a fifth found just once. The CDR3 sequence is 15 residues long. V was shortened by 2 bases and J by 7 bases, with 15 bases between the two germline ends. Per the germline V gene, CDR1 is SGHAT and CDR2 is FQNNGV. This clonotype was counted only a few times. Its target is not known. The sequence derives from a human donor in good health (CMV status not recorded). Some clones in this sample may be carry-over from other donors' samples. V usage is TRBV11-2 and J usage is TRBJ2-1, with TRBD1 as a possible D gene (6 bases). This sample comprised CD8+ T cells from cultured PBMCs, obtained from culture after CMV antigen stimulation. Here the CDR3 reads CASSLRAQGINEQFF. As DNA, the CDR3 is TGTGCCAGCAGCTTACGTGCACAGGGTATTAATGAGCAGTTCTTC.